This T cell receptor beta chain was captured in a study of T cells in Graves' hyperthyroidism and ophthalmopathy. Germline values: CDR1 DFQATT, CDR2 SNEGSKA (reference sequence). The V and J ends lost 1 base and 2 bases respectively, with 11 bases between them. The CDR3 totals 14 residues. TCR beta CDR3 region amplification was performed from RNA transcripts. Carried out on the TCR CDR3, a first-round RT-PCR used the HTBI primer set. TCRdb re-called the multiplex PCR reads with MiXCR, one entry per CDR3 protein. The table shows 400,000 to 500,000 distinct CDR3 sequences, with around an eighth occurring only once.

Material for sequencing was blood. The chain uses TRBV20-1 and TRBJ1-1; D is unclear. The sequence was obtained from a woman aged 18-30 years with Graves' hyperthyroidism. CDR3 sequence reads: CSARAEFSNTEAFF. Written as DNA, the CDR3 is TGCAGTGCTAGAGCGGAGTTCTCTAACACTGAAGCTTTCTTT.